This T cell receptor (beta chain) comes out of a study of human T cells and chemical hapten exposure. Time point indicated: pre-sensitization, week 0. Treatment of the sample: therapeutic diphenylcyclopropenone sensitization with weekly scalp DPC. Germline V gene sequence: CDR1 DFQATT, CDR2 SNEGSKA (reference sequence). Trimming removed 7 bases from V and 2 bases from J, with 19 bases in between. The CDR3 is 15 amino acids. TCRdb redid the calling of the RACE reads with MiXCR, one entry per CDR3 protein. Of about 120,000 distinct CDR3 sequences in the sample, roughly 13% were seen once. This sequence originates from a young woman with alopecia areata. Some clones in this sample may be carry-over from other donors' samples. The sequencing here drew on whole blood, taken in connection with sensitization to the hapten diphenylcyclopropenone (DPC). The chain joins TRBV20-1 to TRBJ2-3; D unclear. The chain's CDR3 is CSVSLGQAFTDTQYF. As DNA, the CDR3 is TGCAGTGTCTCACTTGGGCAGGCCTTCACAGATACGCAGTATTTT.